A selection of T cell receptor beta chains follows, all from one sample in a study of blood T cell repertoires in COVID-19. The protocol was immunoSEQ multiplex PCR, while the TCRdb copy is restricted to in-frame clones and leaves out a portion. Of roughly 370,000 clones listed, about 83% were seen once; the top ten hold about a tenth. The specimen was PBMCs or T cells enriched from blood (not recorded which). These receptors were obtained from a woman aged 45-60 years who had recovered from COVID-19. Both conserved end residues are part of each CDR3. Each record gives: clone size, J gene, V gene, D gene, CDR3 protein, CDR3 DNA. D genes are given only for firm matches. Part of the rows lack a size; the others show once, few, many or a class for expanded clones.

-,TRBJ1-2,TRBV19,-,CASTAAYYGYTF,TGTGCCAGTACAGCGGCGTACTATGGCTACACCTTC
-,TRBJ1-5,TRBV27,-,CASSLGPGVGQPQHF,TGTGCCAGCAGTTTGGGGCCAGGGGTAGGTCAGCCCCAGCATTTT
-,TRBJ1-5,TRBV21-1,-,CASSIGQEGQPQHF,TGTGCCAGCAGCATAGGACAGGAAGGCCAGCCCCAGCATTTT
few,TRBJ2-7,TRBV14,-,CASSQGGSAYEQYF,TGTGCCAGCAGCCAAGGTGGTAGCGCCTACGAGCAGTACTTC
once,TRBJ1-5,TRBV21-1,-,CASSKEGGPQHF,TGTGCCAGCAGCAAAGAAGGCGGGCCCCAGCATTTT
-,TRBJ2-2,TRBV30,-,CAWSWTAPPGELFF,TGTGCCTGGAGCTGGACAGCGCCCCCAGGGGAGCTGTTTTTT
-,TRBJ1-6,TRBV12-3/TRBV12-4,-,CASSYQGSPLHF,TGTGCCAGCAGCTACCAGGGTTCACCCCTCCACTTT
-,TRBJ2-5,TRBV3-1/TRBV3-2,-,CASSQDGDTRTETQYF,TGTGCCAGCAGCCAAGATGGGGACACTCGGACGGAGACCCAGTACTTC
-,TRBJ1-1,TRBV5-1,-,CASSQQFGTEAFF,TGCGCCAGCAGTCAACAGTTCGGTACTGAAGCTTTCTTT
-,TRBJ2-2,TRBV10-3,TRBD1,CAISGGQGNTGELFF,TGTGCCATCAGTGGGGGACAGGGAAACACCGGGGAGCTGTTTTTT
-,TRBJ2-3,TRBV4-3,-,CASSQDRGAADTQYF,TGCGCCAGCAGCCAAGATCGGGGGGCCGCAGATACGCAGTATTTT
-,TRBJ1-3,TRBV5-1,-,CASNLGDSGNTIYF,TGCGCCAGCAATTTAGGAGACTCTGGAAACACCATATATTTT
-,TRBJ1-2,TRBV24-1,-,CATSEALYYGYTF,TGTGCCACCAGTGAGGCCCTCTACTATGGCTACACCTTC
once,TRBJ1-2,TRBV5-6,TRBD1,CASSQRARGDYGYTF,TGTGCCAGCAGCCAACGGGCCAGGGGGGACTATGGCTACACCTTC
-,TRBJ2-2,TRBV10-3,TRBD1,CAISPGTDTGELFF,TGTGCCATCAGTCCCGGGACAGACACCGGGGAGCTGTTTTTT
-,TRBJ1-1,TRBV25-1,TRBD1,CASSGSGTGGKAFF,TGTGCCAGCAGTGGCTCAGGGACAGGGGGCAAAGCTTTCTTT
-,TRBJ2-1,TRBV7-9,-,CASSPQVHEQFF,TGTGCCAGCAGCCCACAGGTACATGAGCAGTTCTTC
-,TRBJ2-1,TRBV19,-,CASAPPGSYNEQFF,TGTGCCAGTGCCCCGCCGGGCTCCTACAATGAGCAGTTCTTC
-,TRBJ1-4,TRBV7-9,-,CASSLEQTKNEKLFF,TGTGCCAGCAGCTTAGAACAGACCAAAAATGAAAAACTGTTTTTT
-,TRBJ2-3,TRBV19,-,CASQRQAYTDTQYF,TGTGCCAGTCAGAGACAGGCGTACACAGATACGCAGTATTTT
-,TRBJ1-1,TRBV6-5,TRBD1,CASSSGQGVEAFF,TGTGCCAGCAGTTCGGGACAGGGCGTTGAAGCTTTCTTT
-,TRBJ1-1,TRBV18,TRBD1,CASFPGTENTEAFF,TGTGCCAGCTTTCCCGGGACAGAGAACACTGAAGCTTTCTTT
-,TRBJ1-1,TRBV20-1,-,CSAMRNTEAFF,TGCAGTGCTATGAGGAACACTGAAGCTTTCTTT
-,TRBJ1-2,TRBV25-1,-,CASKSLYGYTF,TGTGCCAGCAAATCTCTCTATGGCTACACCTTC
-,TRBJ1-1,TRBV5-4,TRBD1,CASSPAMTGMNTEAFF,TGTGCCAGCAGCCCCGCAATGACAGGGATGAACACTGAAGCTTTCTTT
-,TRBJ1-5,TRBV5-4,-,CASSSDSNQPQHF,TGTGCCAGCAGCTCCGACAGTAATCAGCCCCAGCATTTT
-,TRBJ1-5,TRBV2,TRBD1,CASRKDREIYQPQHF,TGTGCCAGCAGGAAGGACAGGGAAATCTACCAGCCCCAGCATTTT
-,TRBJ1-6,TRBV7-6,-,CASSLAGGALHF,TGTGCCAGCAGCTTAGCGGGGGGGGCCCTCCACTTT
-,TRBJ2-5,TRBV4-3,-,CASRGTAKQETQYF,TGCGCCAGCCGGGGGACAGCTAAACAAGAGACCCAGTACTTC
-,TRBJ1-3,TRBV6-1,-,CASSEGLAIRSGNTIYF,TGTGCCAGCAGTGAAGGTTTGGCAATCCGCTCTGGAAACACCATATATTTT
-,TRBJ1-1,TRBV4-3,TRBD1,CASSLNRGRTEAFF,TGCGCCAGCAGCCTGAACAGGGGTCGAACTGAAGCTTTCTTT
few,TRBJ1-6,TRBV29-1,-,CSVEEPIGAPLHF,TGCAGCGTTGAAGAGCCGATAGGGGCACCCCTCCACTTT
-,TRBJ1-1,TRBV27,-,CASSPESRNTEAFF,TGTGCCAGCAGTCCCGAATCTAGGAACACTGAAGCTTTCTTT
-,TRBJ2-4,TRBV18,-,CASSPREAGKNIQYF,TGTGCCAGCTCACCAAGGGAGGCGGGCAAAAACATTCAGTACTTC
-,TRBJ2-1,TRBV4-3,-,CASSQDYGENSYNEQFF,TGCGCCAGCAGCCAAGATTACGGGGAGAACTCCTACAATGAGCAGTTCTTC
-,TRBJ1-1,TRBV5-5,TRBD1,CASTKTRGLTNTEAFF,TGTGCCAGCACCAAGACGAGGGGGCTTACGAACACTGAAGCTTTCTTT
once,TRBJ1-2,TRBV5-5,TRBD1,CASSAGTGFVGYTF,TGTGCCAGCTCAGCGGGGACAGGGTTTGTTGGCTACACCTTC
-,TRBJ2-5,TRBV27,TRBD2,CASSWGTSASPETQYF,TGTGCCAGCAGTTGGGGGACTAGCGCCTCTCCAGAGACCCAGTACTTC
many,TRBJ2-5,TRBV10-3,-,CAISGAMQETQYF,TGTGCCATCAGTGGGGCCATGCAAGAGACCCAGTACTTC
-,TRBJ2-7,TRBV28,-,CASSLNWQSASYEQYF,TGTGCCAGCAGTTTAAATTGGCAGTCCGCCTCCTACGAGCAGTACTTC
-,TRBJ2-2,TRBV10-3,TRBD1,CATSGGMAGELFF,TGTGCCACTTCAGGGGGCATGGCCGGGGAGCTGTTTTTT
-,TRBJ2-7,TRBV4-3,-,CASSQSYSPTYEQYF,TGCGCCAGCAGCCAATCGTACAGCCCGACCTACGAGCAGTACTTC
-,TRBJ1-2,TRBV5-6,-,CASSQNQGYYGYTF,TGTGCCAGCAGCCAGAATCAGGGGTACTATGGCTACACCTTC
-,TRBJ2-1,TRBV5-5,-,CASPGQMSYNEQFF,TGTGCCAGCCCAGGGCAGATGAGCTACAATGAGCAGTTCTTC
-,TRBJ1-3,TRBV5-4,-,CASSLRSQGGNTIYF,TGTGCCAGCAGCTTAAGGTCCCAGGGTGGGAACACCATATATTTT
once,TRBJ1-2,TRBV6-2/TRBV6-3,TRBD1,CASSYGVGQPYGYTF,TGTGCCAGCAGTTACGGAGTGGGACAGCCTTATGGCTACACCTTC
-,TRBJ2-7,TRBV10-3,-,CASGQTYEQYF,TGTGCCTCCGGACAGACCTACGAGCAGTACTTC
-,TRBJ1-2,TRBV19,TRBD1,CASERDRQSYGYTF,TGTGCCAGCGAAAGGGACAGACAATCCTATGGCTACACCTTC
few,TRBJ1-2,TRBV28,-,CASSLSGGLTYGYTF,TGTGCCAGCAGTTTATCGGGCGGACTGACCTATGGCTACACCTTC
-,TRBJ1-2,TRBV11-2,-,CASSPDATGLYGYTF,TGTGCCAGCAGCCCAGACGCGACAGGCCTCTATGGCTACACCTTC